The 28 T cell receptor beta chains reported below all come from one sample, sequenced in a study of cytotoxic CD8 clonotypes in ibrutinib-treated CLL. Measured with immunoSEQ multiplex PCR; TCRdb has only the in-frame clones, and not every one. Of 60,000 to 70,000 clones in the sample, roughly 57% were seen once. The starting material was PBMCs, obtained after 12 months of ibrutinib treatment. Receptors were obtained from a human donor with chronic lymphocytic leukemia.

This clone was picked up a small number of times. The V and J genes are TRBV13 and TRBJ1-1; perhaps TRBD1 as D (6 bases). Trimming cost V 6 bases and J 0 bases, with 8 bases left between them. The CDR3 is 13 amino acids. CDR1 and CDR2 (germline): PRHDT, FYEKMQ (reference sequence). CDR3 in DNA: TGTGCCAGCAGTCGGGGGCTGAACACTGAAGCTTTCTTT. Residues: CASSRGLNTEAFF.

The chain carries TRBV5-1 and TRBJ2-1, with TRBD2 matching 9 bases. The CDR3 length is 16 residues. Germline trimming cut 0 bases from V and 9 bases from J; bases unmatched to any gene: 10. Germline CDR1 reads SGHRS; CDR2 reads YFSETQ. CDR3 DNA sequence: TGCGCCAGCAGCTTGGATGGCGGGAGGGCCCTCGTTGAGCAGTTCTTC. Protein: CASSLDGGRALVEQFF.

This clone was detected a few times. The gene calls are TRBV29-1 and TRBJ1-2, with 8 bases fitting TRBD1. This CDR3 is 14 amino acids long. Germline V gene lookup returns CDR1 SQVTM and CDR2 ANQGSEA. With 3 bases clipped from V and 2 bases from J, the junction kept 5 bases outside the gene matches. The CDR3 protein is CSVDAGGVNYGYTF. The CDR3 coding sequence is TGCAGCGTTGATGCAGGGGGCGTAAACTATGGCTACACCTTC.

V is TRBV9 and J is TRBJ1-2; D is unresolved. Germline CDR1 and CDR2: SGDLS and YYNGEE. V lost 0 bases and J 4 bases, leaving 13 bases between the germline ends. The CDR3 loop spans 15 amino acids. Here the CDR3 reads CASSVDSTSLYGYTF. In DNA, the CDR3 is TGTGCCAGCAGCGTAGACTCGACAAGCCTCTATGGCTACACCTTC.

This chain links TRBV29-1 with TRBJ1-5; possible D gene TRBD1, 6 bases. Per the germline V gene, CDR1 is SQVTM and CDR2 is ANQGSEA. Trimming took off 4 bases at V and 2 bases at J, with 6 bases between the two ends. This CDR3 spans 12 amino acids. CDR3 protein: CSVGTGNQPQHF. The DNA for the CDR3 is TGCAGCGTTGGGACAGGCAATCAGCCCCAGCATTTT.

This chain joins TRBV6-4 and TRBJ1-2, with D uncertain. Germline V CDR1 and CDR2: MRHNA, SNTAGT. CDR3 length: 14 residues. V was shortened by 2 bases and J by 0 bases, with 7 bases between the two germline ends. CDR3 DNA sequence: TGTGCCAGCAGTGACGGCCGAACTAACTATGGCTACACCTTC. This codes for CASSDGRTNYGYTF.

This clone was picked up many times. The genes are TRBV10-3 and TRBJ1-1; unclear D gene. CDR1 and CDR2 (germline): ENHRY, SYGVKD. V lost 0 bases and J lost 4, with 12 bases in between. CDR3 length: 15 amino acids. Here the CDR3 DNA reads TGTGCCATCAGTGAGTCGGTCAGGTTGGCCACTGAAGCTTTCTTT. It codes for CAISESVRLATEAFF.

The chain joins TRBV6-5 to TRBJ2-7; D perhaps matches TRBD2 (6 bases). The ends were cut back, 6 bases at V and 7 bases at J, with 19 bases in the middle. Germline V lookup: CDR1 MNHEY, CDR2 SVGAGI. The CDR3 loop spans 14 amino acids. For the CDR3, the DNA is TGTGCCAGCAGGGTGGGACTCAATTTGGGGGAGCAGTACTTC. It codes for CASRVGLNLGEQYF.

The V and J genes are TRBV5-6 and TRBJ1-2; 7 bases are a match to TRBD1. The CDR3 has 16 amino acids. The germline V gene encodes CDR1 SGHDT and CDR2 YYEEEE. J was trimmed by 2 bases and V by 4 bases; bases with no gene match: 11. The CDR3 loop reads CASSPGQEGENYGYTF. Here the CDR3 DNA reads TGTGCCAGCAGCCCCGGACAGGAAGGGGAAAACTATGGCTACACCTTC.

The V gene is TRBV2, the J gene TRBJ2-3; possibly TRBD1 for D (6 bases). V was clipped by 0 bases and J by 10 bases, with 20 bases between them. CDR1 and CDR2 (germline): SNHLY, FYNNEI. CDR3 length equals 16 residues. CDR3 residues: CASSEALGADRSPQYF. The CDR3 coding sequence is TGTGCCAGCAGTGAAGCGCTGGGGGCCGACAGAAGCCCGCAGTATTTT.

This chain links TRBV18 with TRBJ2-2; D unclear. The V gene's germline CDR1 is KGHSH and CDR2 LQKENI. The CDR3 totals 15 residues. V lost 0 bases, J lost 0 bases, and 5 bases lay in between. CDR3 sequence: CASSPPRSNTGELFF. The CDR3 nucleotides are TGTGCCAGCTCACCACCAAGATCGAACACCGGGGAGCTGTTTTTT.

The CDR3 region has the DNA TGTGCCAGCAGCTTGCTGGATGGGACTGAAGCTTTCTTT. Its protein is CASSLLDGTEAFF. J is TRBJ1-1 and V is TRBV28; D is unclear. CDR3 length: 13 amino acids. In germline, CDR1 is MDHEN, CDR2 SYDVKM. V lost 6 bases, J lost 5 bases, and 13 bases lay in between. The whole variable domain, remainder taken from reference TRBV28 and TRBJ1-1, is DVKVTQSSRYLVKRTGEKVFLECVQDMDHENMFWYRQDPGLGLRLIYFSYDVKMKEKGDIPEGYSVSREKKERFSLILESASTNQTSMYLCASSLLDGTEAFFGQGTRLTVV.

This chain joins TRBV15 and TRBJ2-2, with 10 bases that match TRBD2. Germline values: CDR1 LNHNV, CDR2 YYDKDF (reference sequence). V gave up 8 bases and J gave up 4 bases; unmatched junction bases: 7. The CDR3 spans 15 residues. The chain's CDR3 is CATSTSGPSTGELFF. The CDR3 bases are TGTGCCACCTCGACTAGCGGGCCCAGCACCGGGGAGCTGTTTTTT.

The chain couples TRBV6-6 to TRBJ2-7, with 10 nucleotides matching TRBD2. V lost 5 bases, J lost 4 bases, and 2 bases stayed unmatched. The CDR3 has 13 amino acids. Germline CDR1 MNHNY, CDR2 SVGAGI (reference sequence). CDR3 nucleotide sequence: TGTGCCAGCAGTAAACTAGCGGGGTACGAGCAGTACGTC. It specifies CASSKLAGYEQYV.

The chain has TRBV5-4 and TRBJ2-3; 8 nucleotides align to TRBD2. CDR1 and CDR2 from the germline V gene are SGHNT and YYREEE (reference sequence). The CDR3 consists of 15 residues. With 0 bases clipped from V and 5 bases from J, the junction kept 5 bases outside the gene matches. The CDR3 spells CASSLAGTRVDTQYF. CDR3 nucleotide sequence: TGTGCCAGCAGCTTGGCCGGGACTAGGGTAGATACGCAGTATTTT.

The rearrangement uses TRBV19 and TRBJ2-5, with TRBD1 matching over 11 bases. Germline V gives CDR1 LNHDA, CDR2 SQIVND (reference sequence). With V trimmed by 5 bases and J by 5 bases, 10 bases remained unmatched. The length of the CDR3 is 16 residues. The CDR3 coding sequence is TGTGCCAGTAGTGCGACGCGGGACAGGGGGTCGGAGACCCAGTACTTC. Protein product: CASSATRDRGSETQYF.

This clone was detected once. J is TRBJ2-7 and V is TRBV6-5; TRBD1 agrees at 7 bases. The CDR3 spans 14 residues. CDR1 is MNHEY and CDR2 is SVGAGI in the germline V gene. Trimming at V came to 6 bases and at J to 2 bases, leaving 7 bases not matched to a gene. The CDR3 reads CASSRTGVPYEQYF. DNA of the CDR3: TGTGCCAGCAGCAGGACAGGCGTACCCTACGAGCAGTACTTC.

This chain links TRBV5-4 with TRBJ2-5, with TRBD1 matching 7 bases. The CDR3 runs to 16 residues. Germline V gene sequence: CDR1 SGHNT, CDR2 YYREEE (reference sequence). The junction had 9 bases not matched to a gene; V was cut back by 0 bases and J by 4 bases. The CDR3 sequence is CASSLGGSPGGETQYF. The CDR3 region has the DNA TGTGCCAGCAGCTTGGGGGGCAGCCCAGGGGGAGAGACCCAGTACTTC.

The genes are TRBV10-3 and TRBJ1-5; 9 positions agree with TRBD1. The V segment lost 11 bases and the J segment 6 bases; nucleotides outside the gene matches: 8. The CDR3 covers 13 residues. Per the germline V gene, CDR1 is ENHRY and CDR2 is SYGVKD. The CDR3, as DNA: TGTGCCGCTGGGACAGGGTTCGGTCAGCCCCAGCATTTT. The encoded protein is CAAGTGFGQPQHF.

This clone was seen once. The V and J genes are TRBV5-6 and TRBJ2-3, with 9 bases identical to TRBD1. Trimming removed 3 bases from V and 5 bases from J; junction bases left unmatched: 7. The CDR3 is 15 amino acids. CDR1 and CDR2 from the germline V gene are SGHDT and YYEEEE. The CDR3 DNA is TGTGCCAGCAGCTCCGCGGGACAGGGACGAGATACGCAGTATTTT. It yields the protein CASSSAGQGRDTQYF. Complete variable domain (other parts from reference TRBV5-6 and TRBJ2-3): DAGVTQSPTHLIKTRGQQVTLRCSPKSGHDTVSWYQQALGQGPQFIFQYYEEEERQRGNFPDRFSGHQFPNYSSELNVNALLLGDSALYLCASSSAGQGRDTQYFGPGTRLTVL.

The V gene is TRBV7-8, the J gene TRBJ2-1, with D perhaps matching TRBD2 (5 bases). CDR3 size: 17 residues. Germline lookup yields CDR1 SGHVS and CDR2 FQNEAQ. Trimming pared 2 bases from V and 4 bases from J, leaving 18 bases between. The CDR3 region is CASSLRDFETLYNEQFF. The CDR3, as DNA: TGTGCCAGCAGCTTACGGGATTTCGAAACACTATACAATGAGCAGTTCTTC.

The chain couples TRBV25-1 to TRBJ2-1, with unresolved D. Deletions cut 2 bases from V and 7 bases from J, with 9 bases between. This CDR3 is 13 amino acids long. Germline V gives CDR1 MGHDK, CDR2 SYGVNS. DNA of the CDR3: TGTGCCAGCAGTGAAATCGACCAAAATGAGCAGTTCTTC. Translating it yields CASSEIDQNEQFF.

Concerning this clone: Other DNA sequences in the sample encode the same CDR3. The rearrangement links TRBV5-1 to TRBJ2-4; 7 positions agree with TRBD1. J gave up 5 bases and V 4 bases, and 3 bases lay outside the gene matches. CDR1 is SGHRS, CDR2 YFSETQ, per germline. The length of the CDR3 is 13 residues. The CDR3 bases are TGCGCCAGCAGCCCGGGACAGCAAAACATTCAGTACTTC. Translated, it gives CASSPGQQNIQYF. Based on the CDR3 plus reference TRBV5-1 and TRBJ2-4, the full variable domain is KAGVTQTPRYLIKTRGQQVTLSCSPISGHRSVSWYQQTPGQGLQFLFEYFSETQRNKGNFPGRFSGRQFSNSRSEMNVSTLELGDSALYLCASSPGQQNIQYFGAGTRLSVL.

The DNA for the CDR3 is TGTGCCAGCAGCCAAACCTCGGCTACGCAGTATTTT. This encodes CASSQTSATQYF. The genes are TRBV14 and TRBJ2-3; D unresolved. Trimming took 2 bases from V and 8 from J, leaving 8 bases between them. CDR1 SGHDN and CDR2 FVKESK come from the germline V gene. This CDR3 has 12 residues.

This clone is medium-sized. The V and J genes are TRBV21-1 and TRBJ1-2; the table gives TRBD1 as D, unverified against the DNA. TRBV21-1 corresponds to a pseudogene. This CDR3 has 12 amino acids. CDR3 loop: CASSGQLYGYTF. Here the CDR3 DNA reads TGTGCCAGCAGTGGGCAGCTCTATGGCTACACCTTC.

The chain uses TRBV19 and TRBJ2-3, with TRBD1 matching 8 bases. Germline V CDR1 and CDR2: LNHDA, SQIVND (reference sequence). The CDR3 totals 16 residues. Losses at the gene ends were 4 bases for V and 2 bases for J; bases not matched to a gene: 8. The CDR3 loop is CASSRTGTGFTDTQYF. CDR3 nucleotides: TGTGCCAGTAGTAGGACCGGGACAGGCTTCACAGATACGCAGTATTTT.

This clone was recorded a few times. The chain uses TRBV5-5 and TRBJ2-1, with TRBD1 matching 10 bases. This CDR3 contains 15 residues. The germline V gene encodes CDR1 SGHKS and CDR2 YYEKEE (reference sequence). Trimming cost V 4 bases and J 6 bases; bases outside gene matches: 7. The CDR3 spells CASSPDRGSGNEQFF. In DNA, the CDR3 is TGTGCCAGCAGCCCGGACAGGGGGTCAGGCAATGAGCAGTTCTTC.

The chain links TRBV4-1 to TRBJ2-7; TRBD2 agrees at 13 bases. The CDR3 consists of 17 residues. Germline CDR1 is MGHRA and CDR2 is YSYEKL. Germline trimming cut 1 base from V and 3 bases from J; bases unmatched to any gene: 6. The CDR3 DNA follows: TGCGCCAGCAGCCAAGGCCGGACTAGCGGGAGAGGCTACGAGCAGTACTTC. Translation: CASSQGRTSGRGYEQYF.